This TCR beta chain was sequenced during a study of blood T cell repertoires in COVID-19 (dated by TCRdb to the early 2020s). With respect to the entire study: Samples from collaborators originated in the United States, Italy and Spain and spanned both the acute and convalescent phases of COVID-19. The material from the prospective study consisted of cDNA or gDNA derived from T cells, B-cell-depleted T cells, or PBMCs. Nearly every sample came with metadata listing a de-identified subject ID, COVID-19 status, age in years and sex. Samples were obtained from the ongoing ImmuneRACE study (first 160 participants) and from 1,200 or so subjects provided by 6 global collaborators. Where available, HLA class I and class II types were obtained from metadata supplied by the sample provider rather than from assay-based typing. Subjects who had been exposed to COVID-19, were actively infected with it, or had recovered from it provided the deeply sampled blood TCRbeta repertoires that made up the dataset. A freely available public database, intended as a resource for researchers studying the immune response to SARS-CoV-2, is where the repertoires were released. The paper as a whole reports these results and caveats: Clinical and demographic metadata were provided uncurated, with the amount varying by source and participant.

Concerning this clone: The antigen it binds to is not known. Within one base of it there is no much larger clone, and no base qualities were kept.

TCRbeta CDR3 regions were amplified from genomic DNA using the immunoSEQ Assay, a bias-controlled multiplex PCR. In the source study's methods: The number of nucleated cells in each sample was estimated from the amplification of reference gene primers within the assay. Sequence reads were collapsed and filtered to measure the absolute abundance of every unique TCRbeta CDR3 rearrangement. For each sample, productive Simpson clonality was calculated as the square root of Simpson's diversity index over productive rearrangements. TCRdb holds this immuneACCESS table with in-frame rearrangements only. Some clones are missing; in checked studies, unresolved V genes explain under half, and the rest has no known cause. V and J calls and clone size follow that table, whereas D and trimming were derived from the DNA. In this sample the table shows roughly 110,000 clones, roughly 90% of which occur a single time. 4.5% to 6% of the sample is taken by the ten largest.

The CDR1 and CDR2 encoded by the germline V gene are MNHEY and SVGAGI. V drops 8 bases and J drops 5 bases, leaving 21 bases in between. Including cysteine and phenylalanine, the CDR3 has 15 amino acids. CDR3 DNA only is kept here, 45 bases in frame from base 1. The collaborating institutions used their own protocols to collect whole blood in K2EDTA tubes. Collaborator samples were shipped for TCRbeta analysis as frozen whole blood, isolated PBMCs, or DNA extracted from either sample type. The TCR comes from a man aged 35 to 55 with active or convalescent COVID-19. The sequencing sample was made of peripheral blood. This sequence uses TRBV6-5 and TRBJ1-1; no D gene can be assigned with confidence. The CDR3 protein is CASFELGGKETEAFF. Read as DNA, the sequence is TGTGCCAGCTTCGAACTGGGCGGGAAGGAGACTGAAGCTTTCTTT.